This TCR beta chain was sequenced during a study of shared clonotypes between healthy human individuals. General study points: For sorted subsets, rarefaction showed incomplete sequencing despite large depth.

Points on this clone: What it recognizes is unknown.

Using immunoSEQ multiplex PCR, the repertoire was profiled, and TCRdb retains in-frame clones only, with some absent. The sample holds under 2.5 million clones, roughly 92% seen once. The V gene's germline CDR1 is MNHEY and CDR2 SVGAGI. The length of the CDR3 is 12 residues. V lost 5 bases and J 10 bases, leaving 14 bases between the germline ends. The source is a young man in good health. Some clones in this sample may be carry-over from other donors' samples. The sequenced sample consisted of naive CD4+ T cells from PBMCs. Subset denoted: CD45RA+ positively selected. The chain couples TRBV6-5 to TRBJ1-1; no reliable D call. The CDR3 is CASSGRRSGAFF. The CDR3 nucleotides are TGTGCCAGCAGTGGTCGACGGAGTGGAGCTTTCTTT.